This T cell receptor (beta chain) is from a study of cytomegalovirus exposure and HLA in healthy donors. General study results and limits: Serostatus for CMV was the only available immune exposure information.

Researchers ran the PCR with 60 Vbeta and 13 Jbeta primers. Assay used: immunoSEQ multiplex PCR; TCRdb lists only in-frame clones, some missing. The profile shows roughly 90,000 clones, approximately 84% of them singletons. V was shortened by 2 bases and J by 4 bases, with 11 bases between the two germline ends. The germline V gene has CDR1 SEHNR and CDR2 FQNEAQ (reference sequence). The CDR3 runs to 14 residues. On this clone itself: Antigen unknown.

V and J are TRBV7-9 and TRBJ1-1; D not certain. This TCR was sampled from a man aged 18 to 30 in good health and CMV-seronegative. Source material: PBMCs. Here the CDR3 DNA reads TGTGCCAGCAGCTTACGGGAACTCTCCACTGAAGCTTTCTTT. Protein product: CASSLRELSTEAFF.